These 20 T cell receptor beta chains were all obtained from the same sample, sequenced in a study of human T cells and chemical hapten exposure. Time point given: patch test 1, 2 weeks after DPC sensitization. Treatment specified: therapeutic diphenylcyclopropenone sensitization with weekly scalp DPC. TCRdb itself ran the RACE reads through MiXCR, one entry per CDR3 protein. Counted here are 74,000 or so distinct CDR3 sequences, 10% occurring once; the ten biggest clones make up about 1.4%. This material consisted of whole blood, taken in connection with sensitization to the hapten diphenylcyclopropenone (DPC). These receptors were collected from a woman in her 50s with alopecia areata. Some clones in this sample may be carry-over from other donors' samples.

This clonotype was counted only a few times. V and J are TRBV25-1 and TRBJ2-7, with D perhaps being TRBD1 or TRBD2 (5 bases each). Per the germline V gene, CDR1 is MGHDK and CDR2 is SYGVNS. The germline V and J ends were trimmed by 1 base and 1 base, with 8 bases remaining between them. The CDR3 has 14 residues. The CDR3 protein is CASSEWDDSYEQYF. In DNA form, the CDR3 reads TGTGCCAGCAGTGAATGGGACGATTCCTACGAGCAGTACTTC.

V and J are TRBV13 and TRBJ2-1; 9 nucleotides align to TRBD2. Germline V gene data show CDR1 as PRHDT and CDR2 as FYEKMQ (reference sequence). V lost 4 bases and J lost 7; bases outside the gene matches: 11. The CDR3 has 16 amino acids. The CDR3 reads CASSSPASGKVNEQFF. The CDR3 region has the DNA TGTGCCAGCAGCTCACCGGCTAGCGGGAAAGTGAATGAGCAGTTCTTC.

The chain joins TRBV9 to TRBJ1-1; D not resolved. CDR1 and CDR2 (germline): SGDLS, YYNGEE. The ends were cut back, 3 bases at V and 3 bases at J, with 9 bases in the middle. The CDR3 consists of 13 residues. For the CDR3, the DNA is TGTGCCAGCAGCGGTCTAGGGTACACTGAAGCTTTCTTT. As protein: CASSGLGYTEAFF.

The rearrangement links TRBV4-3 to TRBJ2-2, with D tentatively TRBD1 (6 bases). V shed 4 bases and J shed 4 bases, with 13 bases lying between them. The CDR3 contains 15 residues. Germline V gene data show CDR1 as LGHNA and CDR2 as YSLEER. CDR3 sequence (DNA): TGCGCCAGCAGCCCCCGGACAGTGACCACCGGGGAGCTGTTTTTT. Its translation is CASSPRTVTTGELFF.

This clonotype was detected a few times. CDR3 DNA: TGTGCCAGCAGGACAGAGAACACTGAAGCTTTCTTT. Its protein product is CASRTENTEAFF. This sequence joins TRBV6-6 and TRBJ1-1; possible D gene TRBD1, 5 bases. V was trimmed by 6 bases and J by 1 base, leaving 6 bases between them. Germline V lookup: CDR1 MNHNY, CDR2 SVGAGI (reference sequence). This CDR3 spans 12 amino acids.

This clonotype was observed many times. The rearrangement links TRBV20-1 to TRBJ1-4; TRBD1 agrees at 10 bases. CDR3 size: 14 residues. Germline V gene data show CDR1 as DFQATT and CDR2 as SNEGSKA (reference sequence). V lost 5 bases to trimming and J lost 8 bases; unmatched junction nucleotides: 8. The CDR3 loop reads CSAQPGTGVEKLFF. CDR3 DNA: TGCAGTGCTCAGCCCGGGACAGGGGTCGAAAAACTGTTTTTT.

This clonotype was detected only a few times. The genes are TRBV10-3 and TRBJ2-7; 7 bases fit TRBD2. The CDR3 contains 16 residues. The germline gives CDR1 ENHRY, CDR2 SYGVKD. Trimming cost V 0 bases and J 3 bases; bases outside gene matches: 8. CDR3: CAISESGRGKNYEQYF. DNA for the CDR3: TGTGCCATCAGTGAGTCGGGGCGGGGGAAGAACTACGAGCAGTACTTC.

The sample holds a few counts of this clonotype. The gene calls are TRBV18 and TRBJ1-1, with 7 bases identical to TRBD1. CDR1 KGHSH and CDR2 LQKENI come from the germline V gene. With V trimmed by 2 bases and J by 1 base, 4 bases remained unmatched. The CDR3 has 15 amino acids. The CDR3 loop reads CASSPIEGANTEAFF. CDR3 nucleotide sequence: TGTGCCAGCTCACCAATAGAGGGGGCGAACACTGAAGCTTTCTTT.

The rearrangement uses TRBV18 and TRBJ2-5; D call uncertain. This CDR3 region has 11 residues. Germline V gene lookup returns CDR1 KGHSH and CDR2 LQKENI. V lost 1 base, J lost 6 bases, and 3 bases lay in between. The CDR3 DNA is TGTGCCAGCTCACCACAAAAGACCCAGTACTTC. Translation gives CASSPQKTQYF. Based on the CDR3 plus reference TRBV18 and TRBJ2-5, the full variable domain is NAGVMQNPRHLVRRRGQEARLRCSPMKGHSHVYWYRQLPEEGLKFMVYLQKENIIDESGMPKERFSAEFPKEGPSILRIQQVVRGDSAAYFCASSPQKTQYFGPGTRLLVL.

This clonotype showed up just a few times. The V and J genes are TRBV21-1 and TRBJ2-3; the DNA was not used to check the table's D call, TRBD1. TRBV21-1 is a known pseudogene. The CDR3 contains 15 residues. The CDR3 is CASSARDRTGDTQYF. In DNA form, the CDR3 reads TGTGCCAGCAGCGCCCGGGACAGGACTGGGGATACGCAGTATTTT.

This clonotype turned up a few times. The CDR3 coding sequence is TGCGCCAGCAGCTTGGGGCAGGGGAGCTCCTACAATGAGCAGTTCTTC. This translates into CASSLGQGSSYNEQFF. The chain recombines TRBV5-1 with TRBJ2-1; D perhaps matches TRBD1 (6 bases). V lost 0 bases, J lost 0 bases, and 10 bases lay in between. Germline-derived CDR1 and CDR2 are SGHRS and YFSETQ. This CDR3 is built from 16 residues.

V is TRBV7-9 and J is TRBJ2-3, with 8 bases matching TRBD2. The ends lost 1 base at V and 1 base at J; junction bases unmatched: 7. The germline CDR1 and CDR2 sequences are SEHNR and FQNEAQ (reference sequence). The CDR3 is 17 residues long. This CDR3 is CASSLGSRGLGTDTQYF. Here the CDR3 DNA reads TGTGCCAGCAGCTTAGGGTCTCGGGGACTAGGCACAGATACGCAGTATTTT.

J is TRBJ2-7 and V is TRBV20-1, with D perhaps given as TRBD1 or TRBD2 (5 bases each). Germline lookup yields CDR1 DFQATT and CDR2 SNEGSKA (reference sequence). The CDR3 length is 13 residues. The germline V and J ends were trimmed by 4 bases and 2 bases, with 12 bases remaining between them. Here the CDR3 DNA reads TGCAGTGCTAACGAGGGACCCCCCTACGAGCAGTACTTC. Translated: CSANEGPPYEQYF.

CDR3 DNA: TGTGCCAGCAGCTTAATGGCGGACACAGATACGCAGTATTTT. Translation gives CASSLMADTDTQYF. This chain links TRBV7-9 with TRBJ2-3; no definite D call. Germline values: CDR1 SEHNR, CDR2 FQNEAQ (reference sequence). V lost 2 bases and J lost 2, with 8 bases in between. This CDR3 is 14 amino acids long. Full variable domain (missing parts from reference TRBV7-9 and TRBJ2-3): DTGVSQNPRHKITKRGQNVTFRCDPISEHNRLYWYRQTLGQGPEFLTYFQNEAQLEKSRLLSDRFSAERPKGSFSTLEIQRTEQGDSAMYLCASSLMADTDTQYFGPGTRLTVL.

This clonotype was recorded at least ten times. This rearrangement joins TRBV28 to TRBJ1-1, with D possibly being TRBD1 (6 bases). V was cut by 2 bases and J by 4 bases, with 14 bases left in between. The CDR3 length is 15 residues. Germline V gene lookup returns CDR1 MDHEN and CDR2 SYDVKM. The CDR3 DNA reads as TGTGCCAGCAGTTTAATGTCGGGGGGCGCCACTGAAGCTTTCTTT. It codes for CASSLMSGGATEAFF.

There are many counts of this clonotype. This chain links TRBV29-1 with TRBJ2-3, with 11 bases that match TRBD2. The CDR3 loop spans 12 amino acids. V shed 5 bases, J shed 6 bases, and the junction held 1 base outside the gene matches. In germline, CDR1 is SQVTM, CDR2 ANQGSEA. The CDR3 bases are TGCAGCGTTCTAGCGGGAGGCGATACGCAGTATTTT. The encoded protein is CSVLAGGDTQYF.

This clonotype was seen only a few times. The chain carries TRBV6-5 and TRBJ2-1, with 7 nucleotides matching TRBD2. The V and J ends lost 5 bases and 7 bases, in that order; junction bases with no gene match: 5. The CDR3 sequence is 13 residues long. Looked up from germline, CDR1 is MNHEY and CDR2 is SVGAGI. CDR3 coding DNA: TGTGCCAGCAGTGAAAACGGGAGGAATGAGCAGTTCTTC. This gives the protein CASSENGRNEQFF.

The gene calls are TRBV18 and TRBJ2-7; D is possibly TRBD1 (6 bases). The CDR3 totals 14 residues. Trimming stripped 1 base from V and 5 bases from J, with 12 bases between. Germline CDR1 reads KGHSH; CDR2 reads LQKENI. For the CDR3, the DNA is TGTGCCAGCTCACCACAGGGGAAGGGGGACGAGCAGTACTTC. It specifies CASSPQGKGDEQYF. Complete variable domain (other parts from reference TRBV18 and TRBJ2-7): NAGVMQNPRHLVRRRGQEARLRCSPMKGHSHVYWYRQLPEEGLKFMVYLQKENIIDESGMPKERFSAEFPKEGPSILRIQQVVRGDSAAYFCASSPQGKGDEQYFGPGTRLTVT.

This clonotype was recorded many times. The chain uses TRBV28 and TRBJ1-5; D is undetermined. Trimming left V 6 bases short and J 5 bases short, with 11 bases between. Germline lookup yields CDR1 MDHEN and CDR2 SYDVKM. CDR3 length: 13 residues. The CDR3 DNA reads as TGTGCCAGCAGAATGGGTTCTCATCAGCCCCAGCATTTT. Translated, it gives CASRMGSHQPQHF.

This clonotype was counted many times. In DNA, the CDR3 is TGTGCCAGCAGCCCTAGCGGAACATCCTACAATGAGCAGTTCTTC. Translation gives CASSPSGTSYNEQFF. This sequence joins TRBV3-1 and TRBJ2-1; 7 bases match TRBD2. From germline, CDR1 is LGHDT and CDR2 YNNKEL (reference sequence). Germline trimming cut 4 bases from V and 1 base from J; bases unmatched to any gene: 4. This CDR3 spans 15 amino acids.